This record concerns one T cell receptor (beta chain) sequence. The CDR3 runs 15 residues. The germline CDR1 and CDR2 sequences are SGHTA and FQGNSA. V shed 1 base and J shed 0 bases, with 8 bases lying between them. This sample is drawn from a study of blood T cell repertoires in COVID-19. Study context: The United States, Italy and Spain supplied acute and convalescent COVID-19 samples.

Generated by immunoSEQ multiplex PCR, the TCRdb table keeps only in-frame clones and is missing some. Of 160,000 or so clones listed, around 81% are singletons. The rearrangement links TRBV7-2 to TRBJ2-3; the D gene is possibly TRBD2 (6 bases). The sequence was obtained from a man aged 65 to 85 who had recovered from COVID-19. Sequencing was done on a sample of peripheral blood. Written as DNA, the CDR3 is TGTGCCAGCAGCTTAGGGGGGACTAGCACAGATACGCAGTATTTT. Its translation: CASSLGGTSTDTQYF.